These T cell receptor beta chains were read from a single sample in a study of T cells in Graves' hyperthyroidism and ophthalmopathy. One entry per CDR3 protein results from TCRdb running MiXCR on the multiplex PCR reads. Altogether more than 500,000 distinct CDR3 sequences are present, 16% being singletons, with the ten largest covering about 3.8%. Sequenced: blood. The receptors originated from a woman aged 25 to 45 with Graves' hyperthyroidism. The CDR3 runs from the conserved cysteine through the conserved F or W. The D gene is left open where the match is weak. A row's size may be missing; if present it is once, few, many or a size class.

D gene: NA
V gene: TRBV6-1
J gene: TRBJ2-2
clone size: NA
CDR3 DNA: TGTGCCAGCGGGGACGGGAACACCGGGGAGCTGTTTTTT
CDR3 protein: CASGDGNTGELFF

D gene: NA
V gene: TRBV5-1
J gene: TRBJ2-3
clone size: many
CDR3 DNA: TGCGCCAGCAGCTTGGTTCTATCCACTAGCACAGATACGCAGTATTTT
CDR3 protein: CASSLVLSTSTDTQYF

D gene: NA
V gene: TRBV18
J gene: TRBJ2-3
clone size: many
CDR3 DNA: TGTGCCAGCTCACCCCCTGGGGGACGCACAGATACGCAGTATTTT
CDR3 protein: CASSPPGGRTDTQYF

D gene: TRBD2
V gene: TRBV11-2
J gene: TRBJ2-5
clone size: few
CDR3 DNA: TGTGCCAGCAGCTTAGGCCGTAGCGGGACGGAGGCCCAGTACTTC
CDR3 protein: CASSLGRSGTEAQYF

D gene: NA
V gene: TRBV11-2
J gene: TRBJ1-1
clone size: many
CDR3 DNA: TGTGCCAGCAGCTTCCCCTTTGGCGAAGCTTTCTTT
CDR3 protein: CASSFPFGEAFF

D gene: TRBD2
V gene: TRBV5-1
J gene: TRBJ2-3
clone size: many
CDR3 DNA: TGCGCCAGCACATCCAGGGCTAGCGGTGATACGCAGTATTTT
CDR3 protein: CASTSRASGDTQYF

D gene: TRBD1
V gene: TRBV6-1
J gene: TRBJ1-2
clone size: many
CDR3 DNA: TGTGCCGCCCTCCCCAGGACAGGGTACTTTGATGGCTACACCTTC
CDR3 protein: CAALPRTGYFDGYTF

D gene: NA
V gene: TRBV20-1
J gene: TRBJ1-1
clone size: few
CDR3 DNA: TGCAGTGCTAGAATGGCTCTTAGGGACACTGAAGCTTTCTTT
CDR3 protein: CSARMALRDTEAFF

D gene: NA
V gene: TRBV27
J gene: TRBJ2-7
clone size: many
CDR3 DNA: TGTGCCAGCAGTTACCGAACCGGGACCCCGATACCCGCCTACGAGCAGTACTTC
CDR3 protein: CASSYRTGTPIPAYEQYF

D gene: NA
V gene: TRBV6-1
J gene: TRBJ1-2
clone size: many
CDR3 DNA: TGTGCCAGCAGTGGGCAGGGGTATGGCTACACCTTC
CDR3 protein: CASSGQGYGYTF

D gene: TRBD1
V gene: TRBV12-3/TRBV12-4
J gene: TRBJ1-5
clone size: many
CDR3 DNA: TGTGCCAGCAGGTCCGGGACAGGCGGTCAGCCCCAGCATTTT
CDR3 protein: CASRSGTGGQPQHF

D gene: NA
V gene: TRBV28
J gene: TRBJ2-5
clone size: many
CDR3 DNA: TGTGCCAGCAGTAGCCCGGCCCCACAAGAGACCCAGTACTTC
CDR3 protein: CASSSPAPQETQYF

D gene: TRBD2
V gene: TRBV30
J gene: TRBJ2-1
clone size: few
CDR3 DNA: TGTGCCTGGAGTCGGCGGGAGGACGGTGAGCAGTTCTTC
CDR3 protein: CAWSRREDGEQFF

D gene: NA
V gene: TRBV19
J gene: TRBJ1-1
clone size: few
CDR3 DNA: TGTGCCAGTGGGAACACTGAAGCTTTCTTT
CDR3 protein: CASGNTEAFF

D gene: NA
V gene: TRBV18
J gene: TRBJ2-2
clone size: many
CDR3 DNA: TGTGCCAGCTCACCGGTGAGAGACGGGGAGCTGTTTTTT
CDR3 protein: CASSPVRDGELFF

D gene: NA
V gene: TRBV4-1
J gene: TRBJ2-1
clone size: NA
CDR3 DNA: TGCGCCAGCAGCCAAAGCGTAAGCTCCTACAATGAGCAGTTCTTC
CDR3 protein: CASSQSVSSYNEQFF

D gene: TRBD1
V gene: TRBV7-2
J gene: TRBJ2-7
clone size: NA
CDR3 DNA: TGTGCCAGCAGCTTAGCCCCGGGACAGCCAGAGCAGTACTTC
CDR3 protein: CASSLAPGQPEQYF

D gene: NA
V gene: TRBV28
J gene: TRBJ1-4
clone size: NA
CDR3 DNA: TGTGCCAGCAGTTTAGCCGGGACCCGTGAAAAACTGTTTTTT
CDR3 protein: CASSLAGTREKLFF

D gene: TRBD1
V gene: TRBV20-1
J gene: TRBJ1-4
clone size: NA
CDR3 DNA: TGCAGTACCCAGAAGGGACAGGGTTGGGAAAAACTGTTTTTT
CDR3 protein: CSTQKGQGWEKLFF

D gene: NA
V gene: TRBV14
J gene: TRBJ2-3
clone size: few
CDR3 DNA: TGTGCCAGCAGCCCCTTAACTACAGATACGCAGTATTTT
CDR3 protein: CASSPLTTDTQYF

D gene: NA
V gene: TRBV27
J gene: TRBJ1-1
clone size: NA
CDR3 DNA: TGTGCCAGCAGTTTATATCGGGGTTACACTGAAGCTTTCTTT
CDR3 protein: CASSLYRGYTEAFF

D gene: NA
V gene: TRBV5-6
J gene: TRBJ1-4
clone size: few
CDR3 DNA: TGTGCCAGCAGCTTTAGACGGACACGTAATGAAAAACTGTTTTTT
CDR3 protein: CASSFRRTRNEKLFF

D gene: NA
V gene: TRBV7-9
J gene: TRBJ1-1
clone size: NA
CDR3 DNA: TGTGCCAGCAACGGTCTGGGACTGAATGAAGCTTTCTTT
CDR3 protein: CASNGLGLNEAFF

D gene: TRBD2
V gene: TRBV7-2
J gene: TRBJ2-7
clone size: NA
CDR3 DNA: TGTGCCAGCAGCTTAGAGGCTAGCGGCTCCGGGCAGTACTTC
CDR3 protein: CASSLEASGSGQYF

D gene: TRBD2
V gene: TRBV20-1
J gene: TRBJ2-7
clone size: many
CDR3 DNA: TGCAGTGGACTAGCGGGAGGGTTCTACGAGCAGTACTTC
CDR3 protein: CSGLAGGFYEQYF

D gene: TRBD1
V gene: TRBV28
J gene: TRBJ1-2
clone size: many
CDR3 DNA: TGTGCCAGTTTCGACAGGGACCACTATGGCTACACCTTC
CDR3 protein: CASFDRDHYGYTF

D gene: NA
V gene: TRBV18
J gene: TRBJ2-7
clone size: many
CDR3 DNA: TGTGCCAGCTCACCAAGTCGAGCCTACGAGCAGTACTTC
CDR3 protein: CASSPSRAYEQYF

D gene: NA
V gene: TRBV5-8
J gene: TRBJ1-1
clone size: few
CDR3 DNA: TGTGCCAGCAGCTTTGACAGCACTGAAGCTTTCTTT
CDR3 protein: CASSFDSTEAFF

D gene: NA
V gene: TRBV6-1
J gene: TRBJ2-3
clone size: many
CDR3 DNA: TGTGCCAGCACCAAGGGAGTAACAGATACGCAGTATTTT
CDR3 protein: CASTKGVTDTQYF

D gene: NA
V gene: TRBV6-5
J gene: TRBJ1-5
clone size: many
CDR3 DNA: TGTGCCAGCAGTTACTCGTATAGCAATCAGCCCCAGCATTTT
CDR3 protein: CASSYSYSNQPQHF

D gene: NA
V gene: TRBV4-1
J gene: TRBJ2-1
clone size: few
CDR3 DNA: TGCGCCAGCAGCCAAGAAACTGTTTCATACAATGAGCAGTTCTTC
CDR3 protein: CASSQETVSYNEQFF

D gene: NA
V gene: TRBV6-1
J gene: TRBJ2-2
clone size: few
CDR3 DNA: TGTGCCGGCAAACAGGAGAACACCGGGGAGCTGTTTTTT
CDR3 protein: CAGKQENTGELFF

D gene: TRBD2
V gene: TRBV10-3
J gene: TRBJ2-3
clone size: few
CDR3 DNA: TGTGCCATCAGTGAACTAGCGGGACTCACAGATACGCAGTATTTT
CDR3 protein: CAISELAGLTDTQYF

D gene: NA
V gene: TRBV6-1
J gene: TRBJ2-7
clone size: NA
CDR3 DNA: TGTGCCAGCTCGGCTCAGACGAGCTCCTACGAGCAGTACTTC
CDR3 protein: CASSAQTSSYEQYF

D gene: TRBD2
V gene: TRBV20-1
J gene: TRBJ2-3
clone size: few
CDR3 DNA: TGCAGTGCTAGACTAGCGGGACCCACAGATACGCAGTATTTT
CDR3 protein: CSARLAGPTDTQYF

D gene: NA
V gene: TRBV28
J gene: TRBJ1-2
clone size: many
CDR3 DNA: TGTGCCAGCAGTTTCCCAGGGGTTTTCGAAGCCGGCTACACCTTC
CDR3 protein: CASSFPGVFEAGYTF

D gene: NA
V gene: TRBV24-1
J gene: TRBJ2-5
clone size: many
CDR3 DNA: TGTGCCACCAGTCGTCTCCAAGAGACCCAGTACTTC
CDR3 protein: CATSRLQETQYF

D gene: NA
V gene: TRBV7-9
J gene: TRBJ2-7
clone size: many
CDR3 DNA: TGTGCCAGCAGCCCTCACAGGGACCCAGTGCAGTACTTC
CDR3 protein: CASSPHRDPVQYF

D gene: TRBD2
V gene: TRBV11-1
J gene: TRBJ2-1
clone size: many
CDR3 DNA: TGTGCCAGCAGCTTTAAGGGACTAGCGGGAGTCGGTGAGCAGTTCTTC
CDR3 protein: CASSFKGLAGVGEQFF

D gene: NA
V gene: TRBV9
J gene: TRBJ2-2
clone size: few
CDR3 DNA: TGTGCCAGCAGAGGGGCGTTGGGGGCTGGCGGGGAGCTGTTTTTT
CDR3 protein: CASRGALGAGGELFF

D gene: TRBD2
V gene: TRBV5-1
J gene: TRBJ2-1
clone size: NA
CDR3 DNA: TGCGCCAGCAGCCAGGCTTTGCGGGAGGGCCGGGGCAATGAGCAGTTCTTC
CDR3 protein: CASSQALREGRGNEQFF